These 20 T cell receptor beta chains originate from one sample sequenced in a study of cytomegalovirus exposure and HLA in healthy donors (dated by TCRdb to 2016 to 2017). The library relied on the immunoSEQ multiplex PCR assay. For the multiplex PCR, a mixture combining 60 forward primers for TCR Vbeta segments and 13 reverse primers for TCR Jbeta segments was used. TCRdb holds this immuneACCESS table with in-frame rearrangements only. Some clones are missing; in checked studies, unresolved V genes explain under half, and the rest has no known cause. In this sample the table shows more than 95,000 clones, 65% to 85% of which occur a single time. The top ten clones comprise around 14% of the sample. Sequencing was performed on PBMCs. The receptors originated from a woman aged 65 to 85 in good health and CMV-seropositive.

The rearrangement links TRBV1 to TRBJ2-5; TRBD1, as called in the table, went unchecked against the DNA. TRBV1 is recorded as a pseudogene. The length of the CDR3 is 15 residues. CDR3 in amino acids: CTSSHRDKPKETQYF. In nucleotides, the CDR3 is TGCACCAGCAGCCACCGGGACAAACCGAAAGAGACCCAGTACTTC.

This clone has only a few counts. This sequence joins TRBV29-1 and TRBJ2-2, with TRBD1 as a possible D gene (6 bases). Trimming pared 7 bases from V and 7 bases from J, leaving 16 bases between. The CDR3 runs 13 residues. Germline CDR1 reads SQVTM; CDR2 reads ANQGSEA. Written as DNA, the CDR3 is TGCAGCGCCCGACAGGCTCAGGACGGGGAGCTGTTTTTT. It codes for CSARQAQDGELFF.

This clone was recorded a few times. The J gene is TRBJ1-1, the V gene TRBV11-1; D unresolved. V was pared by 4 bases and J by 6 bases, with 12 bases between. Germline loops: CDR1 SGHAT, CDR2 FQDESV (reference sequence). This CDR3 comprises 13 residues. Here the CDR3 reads CASSSYEVPEAFF. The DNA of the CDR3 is TGTGCCAGCAGCTCTTATGAGGTCCCTGAAGCTTTCTTT.

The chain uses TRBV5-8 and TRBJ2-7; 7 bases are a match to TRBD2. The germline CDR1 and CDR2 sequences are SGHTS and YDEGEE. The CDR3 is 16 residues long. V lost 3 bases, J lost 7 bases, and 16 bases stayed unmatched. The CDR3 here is CASSSAISAGVEEQYF. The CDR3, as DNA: TGTGCCAGCAGCTCAGCCATAAGTGCGGGAGTTGAAGAGCAGTACTTC.

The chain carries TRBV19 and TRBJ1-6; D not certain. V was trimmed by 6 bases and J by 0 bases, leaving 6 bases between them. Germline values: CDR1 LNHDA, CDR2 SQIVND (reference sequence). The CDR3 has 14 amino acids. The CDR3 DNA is TGTGCCAGTAGAATTAGCTCCTATAATTCACCCCTCCACTTT. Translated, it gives CASRISSYNSPLHF. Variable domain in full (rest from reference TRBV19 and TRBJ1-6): DGGITQSPKYLFRKEGQNVTLSCEQNLNHDAMYWYRQDPGQGLRLIYYSQIVNDFQKGDIAEGYSVSREKKESFPLTVTSAQKNPTAFYLCASRISSYNSPLHFGNGTRLTVT.

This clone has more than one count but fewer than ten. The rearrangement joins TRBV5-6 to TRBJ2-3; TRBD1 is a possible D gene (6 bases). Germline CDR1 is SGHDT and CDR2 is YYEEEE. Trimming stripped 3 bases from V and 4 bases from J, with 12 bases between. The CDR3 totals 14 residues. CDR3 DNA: TGTGCCAGCAGCTCACCGCACAGGGCAGATACGCAGTATTTT. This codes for CASSSPHRADTQYF.

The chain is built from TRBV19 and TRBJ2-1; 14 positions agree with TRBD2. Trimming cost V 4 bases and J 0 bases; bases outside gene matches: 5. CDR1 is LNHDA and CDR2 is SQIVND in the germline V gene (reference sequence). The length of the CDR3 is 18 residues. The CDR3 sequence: CASSRTSGGSSSYNEQFF. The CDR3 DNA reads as TGTGCCAGTAGTAGGACTAGCGGGGGGTCATCCTCCTACAATGAGCAGTTCTTC.

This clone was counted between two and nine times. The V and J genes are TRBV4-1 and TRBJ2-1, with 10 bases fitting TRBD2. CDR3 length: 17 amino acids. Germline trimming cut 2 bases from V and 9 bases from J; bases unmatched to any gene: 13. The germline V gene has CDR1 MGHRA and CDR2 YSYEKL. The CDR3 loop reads CASSQTLAAGGPPEQFF. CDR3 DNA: TGCGCCAGCAGCCAAACTTTGGCAGCGGGAGGGCCACCTGAGCAGTTCTTC.

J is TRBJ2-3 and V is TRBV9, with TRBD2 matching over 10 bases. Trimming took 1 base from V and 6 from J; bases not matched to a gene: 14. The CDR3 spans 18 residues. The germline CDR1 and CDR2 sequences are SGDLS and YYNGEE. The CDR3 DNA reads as TGTGCCAGCAGCGTACGGTCTAGCGGGAGAGGAGTGCTGGATACGCAGTATTTT. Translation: CASSVRSSGRGVLDTQYF.

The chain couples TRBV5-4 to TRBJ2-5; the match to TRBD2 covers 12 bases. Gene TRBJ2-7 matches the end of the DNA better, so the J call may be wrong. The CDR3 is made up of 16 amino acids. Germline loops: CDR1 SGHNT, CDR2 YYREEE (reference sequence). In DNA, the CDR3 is TGTGCCAGCAGCTTGCGGACTAGCGGGGCCCCCTACGAGCAGTACTTC. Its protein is CASSLRTSGAPYEQYF.

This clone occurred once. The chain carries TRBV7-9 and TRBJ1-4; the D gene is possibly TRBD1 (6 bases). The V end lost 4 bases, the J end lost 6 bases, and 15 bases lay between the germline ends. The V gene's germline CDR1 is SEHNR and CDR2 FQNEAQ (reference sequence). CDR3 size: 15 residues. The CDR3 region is CASSSTTGPDEKLFF. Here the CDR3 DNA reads TGTGCCAGCAGCTCCACGACAGGTCCTGATGAAAAACTGTTTTTT.

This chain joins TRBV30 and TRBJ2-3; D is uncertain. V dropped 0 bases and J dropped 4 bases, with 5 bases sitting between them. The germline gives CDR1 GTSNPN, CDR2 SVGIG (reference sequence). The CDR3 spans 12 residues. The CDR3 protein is CAWSVIADTQYF. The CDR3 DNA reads TGTGCCTGGAGTGTTATCGCAGATACGCAGTATTTT.

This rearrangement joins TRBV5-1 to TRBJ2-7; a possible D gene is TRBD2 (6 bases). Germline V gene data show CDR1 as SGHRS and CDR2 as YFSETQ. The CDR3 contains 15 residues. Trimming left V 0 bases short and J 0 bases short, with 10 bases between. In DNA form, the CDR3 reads TGCGCCAGCAGCTTGGAGCCCGGGAGCTCCTACGAGCAGTACTTC. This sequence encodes CASSLEPGSSYEQYF.

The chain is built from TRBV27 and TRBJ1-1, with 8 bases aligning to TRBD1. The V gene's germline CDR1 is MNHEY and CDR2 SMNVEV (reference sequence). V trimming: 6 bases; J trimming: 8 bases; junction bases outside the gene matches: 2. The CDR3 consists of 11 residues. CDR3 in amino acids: CASRYRGEAFF. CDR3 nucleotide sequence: TGTGCCAGCAGGTACAGGGGGGAAGCTTTCTTT.

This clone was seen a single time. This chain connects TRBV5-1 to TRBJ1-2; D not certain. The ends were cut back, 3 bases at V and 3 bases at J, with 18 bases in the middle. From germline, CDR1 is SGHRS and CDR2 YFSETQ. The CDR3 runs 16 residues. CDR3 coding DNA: TGCGCCAGCAGCTCGGAGGCGTGGCAGACCGACTATGGCTACACCTTC. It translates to CASSSEAWQTDYGYTF.

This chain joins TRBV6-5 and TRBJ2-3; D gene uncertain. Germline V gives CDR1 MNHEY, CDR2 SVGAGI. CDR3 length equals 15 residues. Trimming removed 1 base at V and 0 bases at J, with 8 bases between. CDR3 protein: CASSYLGSSTDTQYF. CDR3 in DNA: TGTGCCAGCAGTTACTTGGGCTCAAGCACAGATACGCAGTATTTT.

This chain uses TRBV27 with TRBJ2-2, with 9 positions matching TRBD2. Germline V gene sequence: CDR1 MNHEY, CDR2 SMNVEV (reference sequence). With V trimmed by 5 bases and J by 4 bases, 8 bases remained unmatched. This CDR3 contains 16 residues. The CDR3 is CASSPWGGGATGELFF. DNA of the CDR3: TGTGCCAGCAGTCCGTGGGGCGGGGGGGCCACCGGGGAGCTGTTTTTT.

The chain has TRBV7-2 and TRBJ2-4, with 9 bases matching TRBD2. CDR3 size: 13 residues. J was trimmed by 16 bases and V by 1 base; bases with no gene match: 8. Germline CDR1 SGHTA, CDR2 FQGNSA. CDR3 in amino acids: CASSLGVGRGGYF. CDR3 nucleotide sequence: TGTGCCAGCAGCTTAGGGGTGGGGCGGGGGGGCTACTTC.

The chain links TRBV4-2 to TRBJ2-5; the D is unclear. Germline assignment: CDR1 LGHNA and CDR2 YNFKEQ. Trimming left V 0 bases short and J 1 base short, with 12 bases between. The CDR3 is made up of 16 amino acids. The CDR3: CASSQDVDSLQETQYF. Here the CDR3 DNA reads TGTGCCAGCAGCCAAGATGTAGACTCCCTCCAAGAGACCCAGTACTTC.

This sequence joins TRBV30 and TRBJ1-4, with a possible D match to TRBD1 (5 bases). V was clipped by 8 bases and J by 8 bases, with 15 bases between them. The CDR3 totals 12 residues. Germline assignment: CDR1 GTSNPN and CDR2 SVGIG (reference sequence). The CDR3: CAGQGVSEKLFF. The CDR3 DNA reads TGTGCCGGCCAAGGGGTTTCGGAAAAACTGTTTTTT. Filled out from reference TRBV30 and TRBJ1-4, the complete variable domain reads SQTIHQWPATLVQPVGSPLSLECTVEGTSNPNLYWYRQAAGRGLQLLFYSVGIGQISSEVPQNLSASRPQDRQFILSSKKLLLSDSGFYLCAGQGVSEKLFFGSGTQLSVL.